One TCR beta chain is described in this entry. Its target is not known. The sample comes from a study of blood T cells in healthy people across ages. Study-wide findings and caveats: Naive T cell percentage by flow cytometry tracked strongly with beta diversity.

Sample-barcoded 5' priming and a J-beta primer mix drove a second PCR of about 6 to 12 cycles. TCRdb reanalysed the 5' RACE reads using MiXCR and keeps one entry per CDR3 protein. The sample lists 600,000 to 900,000 distinct CDR3 sequences, roughly 26% occurring once. The CDR3 sequence is 16 residues long. Trimming took 6 bases from V and 7 from J; bases not matched to a gene: 16. Looked up from germline, CDR1 is MDHEN and CDR2 is SYDVKM. These data also featured in a second study, about T cells of mothers and their children.

Source material: blood. The rearrangement uses TRBV28 and TRBJ2-3; 7 nucleotides align to TRBD2. The sequence came from a boy between 10 and 17 years old in good health. CDR3 in amino acids: CASRKSGTKQAHTQYF. In DNA form, the CDR3 reads TGTGCCAGCAGGAAAAGCGGGACTAAACAAGCGCATACGCAGTATTTT.